This T cell receptor (beta chain) was recovered during a study of blood T cells in healthy people across ages. This clonotype was seen repeatedly, ten times or more. With 0 bases removed from V and 1 base from J, the gap between germline ends came to 5 bases. Germline loops: CDR1 SGHRS, CDR2 YFSETQ. The CDR3 loop spans 15 amino acids. Together with a sample-barcoded 5' primer, a J-beta primer mix was included in a second PCR lasting 7 to 11 cycles. TCRdb processed the 5' RACE reads anew with MiXCR; each CDR3 protein has one entry. The sample contains roughly 680,000 distinct CDR3 sequences, under 65% of which appear only once.

This chain uses TRBV5-1 with TRBJ2-6, with no clear D. The sequenced sample was blood. The origin of this receptor is an elderly woman in good health. In DNA, the CDR3 is TGCGCCAGCAGCTTGGGCTGGTCTGGGGCCAACGTCCTGACTTTC. Its translation: CASSLGWSGANVLTF.